The 21 T cell receptor beta chains below come from one sample, sequenced in a study of blood T cell repertoires in COVID-19. Clones were read by immunoSEQ multiplex PCR, and TCRdb kept only the in-frame ones, dropping some. The table has some 74,000 clones, roughly four fifths seen once. Material for sequencing was peripheral blood. The receptor set was obtained from a man in his 70s with active or convalescent COVID-19.

This chain connects TRBV10-3 to TRBJ2-1, with 12 nucleotides matching TRBD2. The V gene's germline CDR1 is ENHRY and CDR2 SYGVKD. The CDR3 sequence is 15 residues long. Trimming at V came to 2 bases and at J to 7 bases, leaving 3 bases not matched to a gene. CDR3 protein: CAISEGLAGRNEQFF. CDR3 DNA sequence: TGTGCCATCAGTGAGGGACTAGCGGGGAGGAATGAGCAGTTCTTC.

The gene calls are TRBV19 and TRBJ1-5, with D unresolved. The V end was cut by 9 bases, the J end by 5 bases, with 11 bases between. This CDR3 comprises 12 residues. CDR1 is LNHDA and CDR2 is SQIVND in the germline V gene (reference sequence). CDR3 DNA sequence: TGTGCCAGACAGACCTTCTATCAGCCCCAGCATTTT. It specifies CARQTFYQPQHF. Together with reference TRBV19 and TRBJ1-5, the CDR3 gives the full variable domain: DGGITQSPKYLFRKEGQNVTLSCEQNLNHDAMYWYRQDPGQGLRLIYYSQIVNDFQKGDIAEGYSVSREKKESFPLTVTSAQKNPTAFYLCARQTFYQPQHFGDGTRLSIL.

The chain uses TRBV2 and TRBJ1-1; D gene ambiguous. V was trimmed by 0 bases and J by 11 bases, leaving 16 bases between them. CDR3 length: 14 residues. Per germline, CDR1 SNHLY and CDR2 FYNNEI. CDR3 protein: CASSEAKGVLGAFF. The CDR3 DNA follows: TGTGCCAGCAGTGAAGCTAAGGGAGTCCTTGGGGCTTTCTTT.

The chain is built from TRBV28 and TRBJ2-2, with 7 positions matching TRBD1. V lost 6 bases to trimming and J lost 6 bases; unmatched junction nucleotides: 4. CDR1 and CDR2 from the germline V gene are MDHEN and SYDVKM. This CDR3 has 13 residues. CDR3 nucleotides: TGTGCCAGCAGGAATACAGGGGCCGGGGAGCTGTTTTTT. Translating gives CASRNTGAGELFF.

This chain joins TRBV28 and TRBJ1-6; 9 bases agree with TRBD1. Germline-derived CDR1 and CDR2 are MDHEN and SYDVKM. CDR3 size: 15 residues. With V trimmed by 4 bases and J by 9 bases, 7 bases remained unmatched. CDR3: CASSSPGQGLSPLHF. Here the CDR3 DNA reads TGTGCCAGCAGTTCCCCGGGACAGGGTCTTTCACCCCTCCACTTT.

The rearrangement joins TRBV28 to TRBJ2-7; 9 bases are shared with TRBD1. Losses at the gene ends were 8 bases for V and 4 bases for J; bases not matched to a gene: 3. In germline, CDR1 is MDHEN, CDR2 SYDVKM. The CDR3 is 12 amino acids. The CDR3 sequence is CASWDREYEQYF. In DNA form, the CDR3 reads TGTGCCAGCTGGGACAGGGAGTACGAGCAGTACTTC.

V is TRBV10-1 and J is TRBJ2-2; TRBD1 might be the D (6 bases). Trimming removed 3 bases at V and 2 bases at J, with 10 bases between. CDR3 size: 15 residues. The germline V gene has CDR1 WNHNN and CDR2 SYGVQD (reference sequence). As DNA, the CDR3 is TGCGCCAGCAGTGATCGGACAGATAACACCGGGGAGCTGTTTTTT. It codes for CASSDRTDNTGELFF.

This chain joins TRBV2 and TRBJ2-5, with TRBD1 as a possible D gene (6 bases). Trimming took 6 bases from V and 1 from J, leaving 15 bases between them. Germline CDR1 SNHLY, CDR2 FYNNEI. The CDR3 has 15 residues. The CDR3 sequence is CASRSRDTSQETQYF. The DNA for the CDR3 is TGTGCCAGCAGGAGTAGGGACACCAGCCAAGAGACCCAGTACTTC.

The rearrangement joins TRBV11-2 to TRBJ2-3; D call uncertain. Germline CDR1 is SGHAT and CDR2 is FQNNGV. The CDR3 extends over 14 amino acids. Trimming pared 4 bases from V and 1 base from J, leaving 9 bases between. The chain's CDR3 is CASSWSSGTDTQYF. CDR3 sequence (DNA): TGTGCCAGCAGCTGGAGTTCTGGCACAGATACGCAGTATTTT.

The chain employs TRBV5-1 and TRBJ2-2; 8 nucleotides agree with TRBD2. Per the germline V gene, CDR1 is SGHRS and CDR2 is YFSETQ. Unmatched junction bases numbered 6, after V lost 4 bases and J lost 4 bases. This CDR3 is built from 15 residues. The CDR3 here is CASSGSGGSTGELFF. The CDR3 DNA reads as TGCGCCAGCAGCGGAAGCGGGGGAAGCACCGGGGAGCTGTTTTTT.

This clone appeared once. The genes are TRBV30 and TRBJ1-6; a possible D gene is TRBD1 (5 bases). The CDR3 contains 13 residues. Germline values: CDR1 GTSNPN, CDR2 SVGIG (reference sequence). V lost 5 bases and J lost 10, with 15 bases in between. The CDR3, as DNA: TGTGCCTGGGCTGACAGATTCGGGTCACCCCTCCACTTT. This translates into CAWADRFGSPLHF.

This clone was counted between two and nine times. This sequence joins TRBV30 and TRBJ1-3; TRBD1 agrees at 7 bases. This CDR3 is built from 14 residues. Per the germline V gene, CDR1 is GTSNPN and CDR2 is SVGIG (reference sequence). After removal of 2 bases from V and 3 bases from J, the junction contained 4 bases not matched to a gene. This CDR3 is CAWSRDRVGNTIYF. CDR3 in DNA: TGTGCCTGGAGTAGAGACAGGGTTGGAAACACCATATATTTT.

This clone has only a few counts. The chain couples TRBV27 to TRBJ1-5; a weak D match, TRBD1 (6 bases). CDR3 length: 14 amino acids. The germline V and J ends were trimmed by 2 bases and 7 bases, with 12 bases remaining between them. Germline V CDR1 and CDR2: MNHEY, SMNVEV (reference sequence). CDR3 region: CASSLEGRGQPQHF. CDR3 coding DNA: TGTGCCAGCAGTTTAGAGGGGAGGGGGCAGCCCCAGCATTTT.

This chain connects TRBV4-1 to TRBJ1-1, with D unresolved. V lost 0 bases, J lost 4 bases, and 9 bases lay in between. The CDR3 spans 14 residues. Germline CDR1 MGHRA, CDR2 YSYEKL. The CDR3 DNA reads as TGCGCCAGCAGCCAAGAGAGGGCGGCCACTGAAGCTTTCTTT. It encodes CASSQERAATEAFF.

Details on this clone: One end of the junction fails to match germline, which may point to a read error. J is TRBJ1-3 and V is TRBV6-1; D is possibly TRBD1 (5 bases). Germline V lookup: CDR1 MNHNS, CDR2 SASEGT. The CDR3 is made up of 11 amino acids. CDR3 amino acids: CASSEFQGFNF. The CDR3 DNA reads TGTGCCAGCAGTGAATTTCAGGGTTTCAATTTT.

The chain has TRBV7-9 and TRBJ1-5, with D perhaps TRBD1 (5 bases). From germline, CDR1 is SEHNR and CDR2 FQNEAQ (reference sequence). The CDR3 consists of 13 residues. Trimming stripped 5 bases from V and 5 bases from J, with 10 bases between. The CDR3 loop reads CASSPGGDQPQHF. CDR3 coding DNA: TGTGCCAGCAGCCCGGGAGGGGATCAGCCCCAGCATTTT.

The chain links TRBV5-1 to TRBJ2-7; 13 positions agree with TRBD2. CDR1 SGHRS and CDR2 YFSETQ come from the germline V gene. This CDR3 is built from 15 residues. Trimming took 4 bases from V and 2 from J; bases not matched to a gene: 3. The CDR3 loop reads CASSRGTSGTYEQYF. CDR3 coding DNA: TGCGCCAGCAGCCGGGGGACTAGCGGGACCTACGAGCAGTACTTC.

The chain has TRBV19 and TRBJ1-5; 7 bases are shared with TRBD1. From germline, CDR1 is LNHDA and CDR2 SQIVND (reference sequence). V shed 3 bases, J shed 7 bases, and the junction held 6 bases outside the gene matches. This CDR3 is built from 14 residues. CDR3 loop: CASSIGQDGQPQHF. CDR3 DNA: TGTGCCAGTAGTATTGGACAGGACGGGCAGCCCCAGCATTTT.

This clone was observed a single time. The chain is built from TRBV7-2 and TRBJ1-5; D is unresolved. The germline V and J ends were trimmed by 2 bases and 7 bases, with 12 bases remaining between them. The CDR3 covers 14 residues. Germline CDR1 reads SGHTA; CDR2 reads FQGNSA. The CDR3 region has the DNA TGTGCCAGCAGCTTACCTGGAGACTACCAGCCCCAGCATTTT. It codes for CASSLPGDYQPQHF. The entire variable domain, with the rest obtained from reference TRBV7-2 and TRBJ1-5, is as follows: GAGVSQSPSNKVTEKGKDVELRCDPISGHTALYWYRQSLGQGLEFLIYFQGNSAPDKSGLPSDRFSAERTGGSVSTLTIQRTQQEDSAVYLCASSLPGDYQPQHFGDGTRLSIL.

This clone was seen just once. V is TRBV3-1 (or the pseudogene TRBV3-2) and J is TRBJ2-2; 8 nucleotides align to TRBD2. Looked up from germline, CDR1 is LGHDT and CDR2 is YNNKEL (reference sequence). Trimming removed 5 bases from V and 5 bases from J; junction bases left unmatched: 4. The CDR3 has 14 residues. The CDR3 coding sequence is TGTGCCAGCAGCACCGGGGGGGGTACCGGGGAGCTGTTTTTT. Amino acid sequence: CASSTGGGTGELFF.

The rearrangement links TRBV5-1 to TRBJ1-1; D is unclear. The CDR3 is 14 residues long. Looked up from germline, CDR1 is SGHRS and CDR2 is YFSETQ. V was trimmed by 5 bases and J by 2 bases, leaving 13 bases between them. Here the CDR3 DNA reads TGCGCCAGCAGATACTCCCTACCAAACACTGAAGCTTTCTTT. This sequence encodes CASRYSLPNTEAFF.